One and the same sample provided the 15 T cell receptor beta chains below, sequenced in a study of response to subunit inactivated influenza vaccine. TCRdb ran MiXCR on the RT-PCR reads and lists one entry per CDR3 protein. Of around 750,000 distinct CDR3 sequences listed, 21% are singletons. Sequences were derived from PBMCs from blood, sampled 5 days after vaccination. All receptors come from a middle-aged man who received an inactivated influenza vaccine.

This clonotype showed up just once. This chain connects TRBV7-2 to TRBJ1-1; no clear D. CDR3 length: 11 amino acids. The germline gives CDR1 SGHTA, CDR2 FQGNSA. V was cut by 5 bases and J by 6 bases, with 7 bases left in between. CDR3 nucleotide sequence: TGTGCCAGCAGCCCGGACTCTGAAGCTTTCTTT. Translating it yields CASSPDSEAFF.

CDR3 residues: CASREDRGGQPQHF. CDR3 bases: TGTGCCAGCAGAGAAGACAGGGGAGGTCAGCCCCAGCATTTT. This sequence joins TRBV6-2 or TRBV6-3 and TRBJ1-5; 8 bases line up with TRBD1. CDR1 and CDR2 from the germline V gene are MNHEY and SVGEGT. The V and J ends lost 6 bases and 6 bases, in that order; junction bases with no gene match: 7. The CDR3 covers 14 residues.

V and J are TRBV7-9 and TRBJ1-3; 8 bases fit TRBD1. Germline V gene lookup returns CDR1 SEHNR and CDR2 FQNEAQ (reference sequence). The CDR3 extends over 16 amino acids. The J segment lost 3 bases and the V segment lost 5 bases, leaving 9 bases of the junction unmatched. CDR3 loop: CASSAYPRGLGNTIYF. The CDR3 DNA is TGTGCCAGCAGCGCCTACCCCAGGGGGCTTGGAAACACCATATATTTT.

This CDR3 is CASSLGTGGVNTEAFF. The CDR3 DNA follows: TGTGCCAGCAGCCTCGGGACAGGGGGAGTGAACACTGAAGCTTTCTTT. V gene TRBV11-1 combines with J gene TRBJ1-1; 11 bases match TRBD1. Germline V gene data show CDR1 as SGHAT and CDR2 as FQDESV (reference sequence). This CDR3 contains 16 residues. The V segment lost 5 bases and the J segment 0 bases; nucleotides outside the gene matches: 5.

This clonotype has ten or more counts. This chain uses TRBV7-2 with TRBJ2-7, with D unresolved. Germline assignment: CDR1 SGHTA and CDR2 FQGNSA. V was shortened by 2 bases and J by 6 bases, with 11 bases between the two germline ends. The CDR3 extends over 13 amino acids. CDR3 bases: TGTGCCAGCAGCTTAAAGTGGAGCCTCGAGCAGTACTTC. This encodes CASSLKWSLEQYF. Full variable domain (remainder filled in from reference TRBV7-2 and TRBJ2-7): GAGVSQSPSNKVTEKGKDVELRCDPISGHTALYWYRQSLGQGLEFLIYFQGNSAPDKSGLPSDRFSAERTGGSVSTLTIQRTQQEDSAVYLCASSLKWSLEQYFGPGTRLTVT.

The CDR3 loop reads CASSSPMKGRKNIQYF. In DNA form, the CDR3 reads TGTGCCAGCAGCTCACCAATGAAAGGACGCAAAAACATTCAGTACTTC. The chain joins TRBV7-2 to TRBJ2-4, with D unclear. The germline V gene encodes CDR1 SGHTA and CDR2 FQGNSA. V was cut by 4 bases and J by 3 bases, with 16 bases left in between. CDR3 size: 16 residues.

The chain links TRBV28 to TRBJ2-5; TRBD1 matches 10 bases. From germline, CDR1 is MDHEN and CDR2 SYDVKM. The CDR3 runs 16 residues. Trimming at V came to 6 bases and at J to 1 base, leaving 8 bases not matched to a gene. CDR3 DNA: TGTGCCAGCAGAAACCTCCGGACAGGGGGCCAAGAGACCCAGTACTTC. Translating gives CASRNLRTGGQETQYF.

The chain is built from TRBV24-1 and TRBJ2-2, with unresolved D. Germline V gives CDR1 KGHDR, CDR2 SFDVKD. This CDR3 spans 14 amino acids. Trimming shortened V by 4 bases and J by 3 bases, and 8 bases separated the two germline ends. DNA of the CDR3: TGTGCCACCAGTGACGACATATACACCGGGGAGCTGTTTTTT. Translated, it gives CATSDDIYTGELFF.

The table lists this clonotype with a few counts. CDR3 in amino acids: CASSSQGREQYF. The CDR3, as DNA: TGTGCCAGCAGCTCCCAGGGACGGGAGCAGTACTTC. This sequence joins TRBV7-2 and TRBJ2-7; possibly TRBD1 or TRBD2 for D (5 bases each). The germline CDR1 and CDR2 sequences are SGHTA and FQGNSA. CDR3 size: 12 residues. V lost 4 bases, J lost 7 bases, and 11 bases lay in between.

In nucleotides, the CDR3 is TGCAGTGCTAAACGCGGGGTCCGGTTGATTCAGTACTTC. This encodes CSAKRGVRLIQYF. This sequence joins TRBV20-1 and TRBJ2-4, with D perhaps matching TRBD2 (6 bases). Trimming took 4 bases from V and 10 from J, leaving 17 bases between them. This CDR3 comprises 13 residues. The germline V gene has CDR1 DFQATT and CDR2 SNEGSKA (reference sequence).

The chain employs TRBV27 and TRBJ2-2, with 11 bases lining up with TRBD2. The CDR3 consists of 16 residues. The ends lost 6 bases at V and 4 bases at J; junction bases unmatched: 7. Germline assignment: CDR1 MNHEY and CDR2 SMNVEV (reference sequence). CDR3: CASRKLAGVITGELFF. In DNA form, the CDR3 reads TGTGCCAGCAGAAAACTAGCGGGAGTAATCACCGGGGAGCTGTTTTTT.

This chain joins TRBV19 and TRBJ2-7; weak D call: TRBD2 (6 bases). The CDR3 covers 15 residues. Germline V gives CDR1 LNHDA, CDR2 SQIVND (reference sequence). Trimming pared 6 bases from V and 2 bases from J, leaving 17 bases between. The CDR3: CASRPSGGVTYEQYF. The DNA for the CDR3 is TGTGCCAGTAGACCCAGCGGAGGGGTGACCTACGAGCAGTACTTC.

A few counts support this clonotype. The chain uses TRBV20-1 and TRBJ2-7; TRBD2 is a possible D gene (5 bases). Germline loops: CDR1 DFQATT, CDR2 SNEGSKA (reference sequence). The CDR3 spans 13 residues. V was cut by 3 bases and J by 2 bases, with 11 bases left in between. CDR3: CSASDSTTYEQYF. The CDR3, as DNA: TGCAGTGCTAGTGACTCGACTACCTACGAGCAGTACTTC.

This clonotype occurred many times. The J gene is TRBJ2-5, the V gene TRBV5-6; 11 bases are a match to TRBD1. The CDR3 contains 15 residues. Germline V CDR1 and CDR2: SGHDT, YYEEEE. The junction had 7 bases not matched to a gene; V was cut back by 2 bases and J by 7 bases. CDR3 amino acids: CASSFLGTGGATQYF. DNA of the CDR3: TGTGCCAGCAGCTTTCTAGGGACAGGGGGGGCGACCCAGTACTTC.

This clonotype was counted only a few times. This sequence joins TRBV20-1 and TRBJ2-1; TRBD2 agrees at 13 bases. Per germline, CDR1 DFQATT and CDR2 SNEGSKA (reference sequence). The V and J ends lost 3 bases and 1 base, in that order; junction bases with no gene match: 15. CDR3 length equals 20 residues. The CDR3 bases are TGCAGTGCTAGCCTGCTGCGGACTAGCGGGAGTTATTCGTCCTACAATGAGCAGTTCTTC. This codes for CSASLLRTSGSYSSYNEQFF.